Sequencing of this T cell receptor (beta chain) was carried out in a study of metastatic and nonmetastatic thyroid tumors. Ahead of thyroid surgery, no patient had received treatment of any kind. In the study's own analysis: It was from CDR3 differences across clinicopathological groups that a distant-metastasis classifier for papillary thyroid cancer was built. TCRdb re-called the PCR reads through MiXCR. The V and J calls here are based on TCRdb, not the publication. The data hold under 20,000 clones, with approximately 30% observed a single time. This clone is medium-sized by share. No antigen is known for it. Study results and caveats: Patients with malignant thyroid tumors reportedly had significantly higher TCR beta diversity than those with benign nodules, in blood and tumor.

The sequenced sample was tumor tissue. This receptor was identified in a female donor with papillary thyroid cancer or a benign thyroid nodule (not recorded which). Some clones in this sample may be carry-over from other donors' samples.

The DNA for the CDR3 is TGTGCCAGCAGTGCGGACTTCTCCTACGAGCAGTACTTC. This translates into CASSADFSYEQYF. The chain joins TRBV12-3 or TRBV12-4 to TRBJ2-7; maybe TRBD2 (5 bases). Trimming took 5 bases from V and 0 from J, leaving 8 bases between them. This CDR3 has 13 amino acids.